This note documents a single TCR beta chain sequence. Antigen specificity is unknown. The data were obtained in a study of shared clonotypes between healthy human individuals. Study at large: Per-donor plates numbered three CD4 naive, three CD4 memory, two CD8 naive and one CD8 memory.

TCRdb keeps only in-frame clones here, not all; method: immunoSEQ multiplex PCR. The data contain 2 million to 2.5 million clones, about 90% of them seen just once; the ten biggest clones take up about 0.36%. Points from the study as a whole: It was the non-shared clonotypes that had lower generation probabilities than clonotypes shared by all four donors. As a rule, naive subsets had a larger estimated richness than memory subsets.

CDR3 length: 16 residues. The germline V gene has CDR1 SGHNT and CDR2 YENEEA. V was clipped by 5 bases and J by 3 bases, with 18 bases between them. The chain links TRBV11-3 to TRBJ2-3, with D perhaps matching TRBD1 or TRBD2 (5 bases each). The receptor comes from a man aged 18 to 30 in good health. Some clones in this sample may be carry-over from other donors' samples. Sequenced: naive CD4+ T cells from PBMCs. Subset denoted: CD45RA+ positively selected. The DNA of the CDR3 is TGTGCCAGCAGCCCAGGGTCCCGAGGGAGTACAGATACGCAGTATTTT. Translated: CASSPGSRGSTDTQYF. Full variable domain (outside the CDR3, taken from reference TRBV11-3 and TRBJ2-3): EAGVVQSPRYKIIEKKQPVAFWCNPISGHNTLYWYLQNLGQGPELLIRYENEEAVDDSQLPKDRFSAERLKGVDSTLKIQPAELGDSAVYLCASSPGSRGSTDTQYFGPGTRLTVL.